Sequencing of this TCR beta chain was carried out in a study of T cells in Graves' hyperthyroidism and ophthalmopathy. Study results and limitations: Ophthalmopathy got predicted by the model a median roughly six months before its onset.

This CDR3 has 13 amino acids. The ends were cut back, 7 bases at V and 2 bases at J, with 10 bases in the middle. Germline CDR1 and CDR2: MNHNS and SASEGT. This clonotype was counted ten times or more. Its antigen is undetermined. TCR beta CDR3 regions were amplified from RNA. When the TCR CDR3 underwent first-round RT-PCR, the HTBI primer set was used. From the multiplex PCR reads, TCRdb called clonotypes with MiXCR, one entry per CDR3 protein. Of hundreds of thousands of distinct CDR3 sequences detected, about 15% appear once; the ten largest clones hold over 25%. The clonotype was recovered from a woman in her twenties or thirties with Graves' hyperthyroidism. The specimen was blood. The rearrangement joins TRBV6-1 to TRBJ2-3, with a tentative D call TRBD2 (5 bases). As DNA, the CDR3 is TGTGCCAGCAAGGAGGCTAACACAGATACGCAGTATTTT. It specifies CASKEANTDTQYF.